This T cell receptor beta chain was observed in a study of OX40 agonist ivuxolimab in advanced cancers. Study as a whole: The dose of intravenous ivuxolimab that patients received every 2 weeks ranged from 0.01 to 10 mg/kg. At just under 85% male, the cohort had a mean age of approximately 60 years, ranging from roughly 20 to 90. A partial response was reached by three patients: one with hepatocellular carcinoma and two with cutaneous melanoma. Findings of the study overall: Not determined was the antigen specificity of the expanded peripheral T cells.

Clones were sequenced by immunoSEQ multiplex PCR, and TCRdb holds only the in-frame ones, with some missing. The profile shows tens of thousands of clones, 85% of them singletons. Points on this clone: The antigen is not known.

The specimen was CD4+ or CD8+ T cells sorted from blood, collected in a trial of the OX40 agonist ivuxolimab. The receptor was isolated from an adult with an advanced solid tumor such as melanoma, head and neck, liver or kidney cancer.

The CDR3 region is CASTTGGTVKTYEQYF. The CDR3 coding sequence is TGTGCCAGCACCACTGGAGGGACAGTCAAGACCTACGAGCAGTACTTC. The V and J genes are TRBV28 and TRBJ2-7, with D tentatively TRBD1 (7 bases). This CDR3 spans 16 amino acids. Trimming took off 7 bases at V and 2 bases at J, with 21 bases between the two ends. CDR1 MDHEN and CDR2 SYDVKM come from the germline V gene.